The 29 T cell receptor beta chains given below trace back to one sample, sequenced in a study of chemoradiotherapy in HPV16-positive cancers (dated by TCRdb to between 2022 and 2023). Library prep was done by the immunoSEQ multiplex PCR assay. In TCRdb, the immuneACCESS table is reduced to in-frame sequences with V and J assigned. These tables do not hold every clone; where another copy was compared, an unresolved V gene accounts for under half, and the others remain unexplained. Within this sample are around 12,000 clones, with 81% of them counted one time only. The ten largest clones represent about 1.1% of the sample. The specimen was taken from a patient who underwent chemoradiotherapy. The receptors were gathered from a human donor with HPV-associated anogenital cancer.

The chain recombines TRBV11-3 with TRBJ2-7; D is undetermined. The CDR3 totals 13 residues. Germline values: CDR1 SGHNT, CDR2 YENEEA. V was cut by 2 bases and J by 0 bases, with 5 bases left in between. CDR3 nucleotide sequence: TGTGCCAGCAGCTTACGGTTCTCCTACGAGCAGTACTTC. This codes for CASSLRFSYEQYF. The full variable domain, rest sourced from reference TRBV11-3 and TRBJ2-7, is EAGVVQSPRYKIIEKKQPVAFWCNPISGHNTLYWYLQNLGQGPELLIRYENEEAVDDSQLPKDRFSAERLKGVDSTLKIQPAELGDSAVYLCASSLRFSYEQYFGPGTRLTVT.

The chain couples TRBV27 to TRBJ2-3; tentatively, D is TRBD1 or TRBD2 (6 bases each). Trimming removed 10 bases at V and 4 bases at J, with 21 bases between. The CDR3 is made up of 15 amino acids. The V gene's germline CDR1 is MNHEY and CDR2 SMNVEV (reference sequence). For the CDR3, the DNA is TGTGCCACTCATCTCGATAGGGGGGCAGCAGATACGCAGTATTTT. Protein sequence: CATHLDRGAADTQYF.

The gene calls are TRBV6-6 and TRBJ2-1; the D gene is possibly TRBD2 (7 bases). This CDR3 region has 15 residues. Germline-derived CDR1 and CDR2 are MNHNY and SVGAGI (reference sequence). Trimming shortened V by 9 bases and J by 1 base, and 16 bases separated the two germline ends. This CDR3 reads CARRRGARSYNEQFF. The CDR3 DNA sequence: TGTGCCAGAAGACGGGGGGCGAGGTCCTACAATGAGCAGTTCTTC.

The rearrangement joins TRBV11-3 to TRBJ2-6; 7 bases map to TRBD2. The CDR3 loop spans 16 amino acids. The V and J ends lost 1 base and 4 bases, in that order; junction bases with no gene match: 4. Germline V gene sequence: CDR1 SGHNT, CDR2 YENEEA. The CDR3 is CASSLGEGLGANVLTF. The CDR3 nucleotides read TGTGCCAGCAGCTTAGGGGAGGGACTCGGGGCCAACGTCCTGACTTTC. The full variable domain, rest sourced from reference TRBV11-3 and TRBJ2-6, is EAGVVQSPRYKIIEKKQPVAFWCNPISGHNTLYWYLQNLGQGPELLIRYENEEAVDDSQLPKDRFSAERLKGVDSTLKIQPAELGDSAVYLCASSLGEGLGANVLTFGAGSRLTVL.

The chain combines TRBV6-5 with TRBJ2-5; a weak D match, TRBD1 (6 bases). Trimming cost V 0 bases and J 5 bases, with 10 bases left between them. The germline V gene encodes CDR1 MNHEY and CDR2 SVGAGI. This CDR3 region has 14 residues. The CDR3 loop reads CASSYSWGPETQYF. The CDR3 nucleotides are TGTGCCAGCAGTTACTCGTGGGGGCCTGAGACCCAGTACTTC.

The chain carries TRBV11-3 and TRBJ2-2, with D possibly TRBD2 on 6 matching bases. This CDR3 has 15 amino acids. V lost 6 bases to trimming and J lost 0 bases, with 11 bases between them. Per the germline V gene, CDR1 is SGHNT and CDR2 is YENEEA. CDR3 nucleotide sequence: TGTGCCAGCAGGGGAGGCGGGGCGAACACCGGGGAGCTGTTTTTT. It specifies CASRGGGANTGELFF.

This sequence joins TRBV6-1 and TRBJ2-1; 8 bases line up with TRBD1. Germline CDR1 MNHNS, CDR2 SASEGT. V lost 8 bases to trimming and J lost 2 bases; unmatched junction nucleotides: 8. The CDR3 totals 15 residues. The CDR3 DNA is TGTGCCAGCCGTTTAGGGACAGGAACCTACAATGAGCAGTTCTTC. Translated, it gives CASRLGTGTYNEQFF.

The V gene is TRBV4-2, the J gene TRBJ2-7, with TRBD1 identical over 9 bases. CDR1 is LGHNA and CDR2 is YNFKEQ in the germline V gene. The CDR3 extends over 15 amino acids. V was clipped by 0 bases and J by 3 bases; unmatched bases: 3. CDR3 region: CASSQDDRGNYEQYF. CDR3 in DNA: TGTGCCAGCAGCCAAGACGACAGGGGGAACTACGAGCAGTACTTC.

The chain uses TRBV5-6 and TRBJ2-7; D is ambiguous. Trimming shortened V by 2 bases and J by 3 bases, and 6 bases separated the two germline ends. Germline loops: CDR1 SGHDT, CDR2 YYEEEE. The CDR3 is 12 residues long. The CDR3 nucleotides are TGTGCCAGCAGCTTCGCAGACTACGAGCAGTACTTC. As protein: CASSFADYEQYF.

This chain uses TRBV6-5 with TRBJ2-3, with D possibly matching TRBD1 (5 bases). CDR1 MNHEY and CDR2 SVGAGI come from the germline V gene. CDR3 length equals 15 residues. Trimming removed 2 bases from V and 6 bases from J, with 15 bases in between. CDR3 sequence: CASSYDVQGADTQYF. The CDR3 DNA is TGTGCCAGCAGTTACGATGTCCAGGGTGCGGATACGCAGTATTTT.

This sequence joins TRBV14 and TRBJ2-5; possible D gene TRBD2, 6 bases. V was trimmed by 1 base and J by 5 bases, leaving 20 bases between them. CDR3 length equals 17 residues. In germline, CDR1 is SGHDN, CDR2 FVKESK. DNA of the CDR3: TGTGCCAGCAGCCAAGCAAGTTGGGGTCGAGGAGGGGAGACCCAGTACTTC. Its protein is CASSQASWGRGGETQYF. The whole variable domain, filled in from reference TRBV14 and TRBJ2-5, reads EAGVTQFPSHSVIEKGQTVTLRCDPISGHDNLYWYRRVMGKEIKFLLHFVKESKQDESGMPNNRFLAERTGGTYSTLKVQPAELEDSGVYFCASSQASWGRGGETQYFGPGTRLLVL.

CDR3 coding DNA: TGTGCCAGCAGCTTAGACCTGACAGTAACCACAGATACGCAGTATTTT. Translated: CASSLDLTVTTDTQYF. V usage is TRBV7-9 and J usage is TRBJ2-3; weak D call: TRBD1 (5 bases). V was cut by 1 base and J by 2 bases, with 13 bases left in between. The CDR3 loop spans 16 amino acids. Germline V lookup: CDR1 SEHNR, CDR2 FQNEAQ (reference sequence).

The chain recombines TRBV4-1 with TRBJ2-1, with TRBD2 as a possible D gene (6 bases). Germline values: CDR1 MGHRA, CDR2 YSYEKL. The CDR3 loop spans 13 amino acids. The ends were cut back, 4 bases at V and 10 bases at J, with 14 bases in the middle. The CDR3 nucleotides read TGCGCCAGCAGCCGGGGCGGGATTTTAGAGCAGTTCTTC. This encodes CASSRGGILEQFF.

The V gene is TRBV6-5, the J gene TRBJ2-1; unclear D gene. Looked up from germline, CDR1 is MNHEY and CDR2 is SVGAGI. V was pared by 6 bases and J by 0 bases, with 9 bases between. The CDR3 extends over 14 amino acids. CDR3 coding DNA: TGTGCCAGCAGATTAGGAATCTCCTACAATGAGCAGTTCTTC. This sequence encodes CASRLGISYNEQFF.

The chain links TRBV6-6 to TRBJ2-1; 8 nucleotides line up with TRBD2. V shed 6 bases, J shed 4 bases, and the junction held 5 bases outside the gene matches. This CDR3 region has 14 residues. Germline CDR1 is MNHNY and CDR2 is SVGAGI (reference sequence). The CDR3 protein is CASREGLVYNEQFF. The CDR3 nucleotides are TGTGCCAGCAGAGAGGGACTAGTATACAATGAGCAGTTCTTC.

The chain employs TRBV2 and TRBJ1-4; 7 bases agree with TRBD1. Germline trimming cut 6 bases from V and 0 bases from J; bases unmatched to any gene: 4. This CDR3 has 15 amino acids. Germline V gene lookup returns CDR1 SNHLY and CDR2 FYNNEI. The CDR3 DNA reads as TGTGCCAGCAGCAGTCAGGGGGCAACTAATGAAAAACTGTTTTTT. Its protein is CASSSQGATNEKLFF.

This rearrangement joins TRBV27 to TRBJ1-1; D is perhaps TRBD1 (6 bases). Germline CDR1 and CDR2: MNHEY and SMNVEV (reference sequence). Trimming pared 6 bases from V and 2 bases from J, leaving 13 bases between. This CDR3 is 14 amino acids long. In nucleotides, the CDR3 is TGTGCCAGCAGCCCCGACAGGTTCAACACTGAAGCTTTCTTT. Its protein product is CASSPDRFNTEAFF.

This sequence joins TRBV6-5 and TRBJ1-1; 7 nucleotides match TRBD1. The CDR3 has 13 amino acids. The V segment lost 6 bases and the J segment 8 bases; nucleotides outside the gene matches: 9. In germline, CDR1 is MNHEY, CDR2 SVGAGI. In nucleotides, the CDR3 is TGTGCCAGCAGCCGGGGACAGACTTCAGAAGCTTTCTTT. Protein product: CASSRGQTSEAFF.

V and J are TRBV5-1 and TRBJ2-2; 7 nucleotides align to TRBD1. J was trimmed by 1 base and V by 2 bases; bases with no gene match: 5. Germline-derived CDR1 and CDR2 are SGHRS and YFSETQ. The CDR3 consists of 16 residues. The CDR3 bases are TGCGCCAGCAGCTTAGAGACAGGGCAGAACACCGGGGAGCTGTTTTTT. It is translated as CASSLETGQNTGELFF.

The CDR3: CASSPSRQGEGEKLFF. The CDR3 coding sequence is TGTGCCAGCTCACCCTCTCGACAGGGAGAAGGTGAAAAACTGTTTTTT. The rearrangement uses TRBV18 and TRBJ1-4; the match to TRBD1 covers 7 bases. The CDR3 consists of 16 residues. Germline trimming cut 3 bases from V and 7 bases from J; bases unmatched to any gene: 11. CDR1 and CDR2 from the germline V gene are KGHSH and LQKENI.

The genes are TRBV11-1 and TRBJ1-1; D gene unclear. The CDR3 has 13 amino acids. Germline values: CDR1 SGHAT, CDR2 FQDESV (reference sequence). Trimming cost V 5 bases and J 6 bases, with 13 bases left between them. CDR3 bases: TGTGCCAGCAGCCTAATGAAGGGAGCTGAAGCTTTCTTT. This codes for CASSLMKGAEAFF.

The chain is built from TRBV5-4 and TRBJ2-1, with TRBD2 matching 8 bases. CDR3 size: 15 residues. V was pared by 0 bases and J by 6 bases, with 5 bases of the junction left unmatched. Germline V lookup: CDR1 SGHNT, CDR2 YYREEE (reference sequence). The CDR3 nucleotides read TGTGCCAGCAGCTTGGTTGGACTAGCCTCCAATGAGCAGTTCTTC. It codes for CASSLVGLASNEQFF.

The chain carries TRBV9 and TRBJ1-1; D may be TRBD1 (5 bases). The CDR3 has 17 residues. The germline gives CDR1 SGDLS, CDR2 YYNGEE. V lost 0 bases and J 0 bases, leaving 15 bases between the germline ends. The DNA of the CDR3 is TGTGCCAGCAGCGTAGGGGGGGGTCGGGGAATGAACACTGAAGCTTTCTTT. Residues: CASSVGGGRGMNTEAFF.

The rearrangement uses TRBV11-3 and TRBJ2-1, with unresolved D. Germline CDR1 reads SGHNT; CDR2 reads YENEEA. The CDR3 sequence is 12 residues long. The V end lost 1 base, the J end lost 7 bases, and 5 bases lay between the germline ends. CDR3 residues: CASSLGLNEQFF. CDR3 nucleotides: TGTGCCAGCAGCTTAGGGTTGAATGAGCAGTTCTTC.

A few counts support this clone. The J gene is TRBJ2-2, the V gene TRBV2; TRBD1 aligns across 8 bases. Trimming cost V 6 bases and J 7 bases; bases outside gene matches: 7. The length of the CDR3 is 14 residues. Germline CDR1 SNHLY, CDR2 FYNNEI. DNA of the CDR3: TGTGCCAGCAGAAGGCAGGGGGCGGGCGGGGAGCTGTTTTTT. Its translation is CASRRQGAGGELFF.

This clone was detected only once. The chain employs TRBV4-1 and TRBJ1-2; D perhaps matches TRBD1 (5 bases). CDR3 size: 15 residues. CDR1 and CDR2 from the germline V gene are MGHRA and YSYEKL. Trimming took 5 bases from V and 8 from J, leaving 21 bases between them. The CDR3 sequence: CASSYTWDEVNGYTF. CDR3 nucleotide sequence: TGCGCCAGCAGCTATACTTGGGACGAGGTAAACGGCTACACCTTC.

This rearrangement joins TRBV2 to TRBJ1-5; TRBD1 is a possible D gene (6 bases). V lost 7 bases and J lost 7, with 17 bases in between. There are 14 residues in the CDR3. Germline V lookup: CDR1 SNHLY, CDR2 FYNNEI. The CDR3 DNA follows: TGTGCCAGCACGGGGGGCTTTGCAAGGCAGCCCCAGCATTTT. Residues: CASTGGFARQPQHF.

The V gene is TRBV7-9, the J gene TRBJ2-2; D tentatively fits TRBD1 or TRBD2 (6 bases each). V was shortened by 0 bases and J by 3 bases, with 14 bases between the two germline ends. The germline CDR1 and CDR2 sequences are SEHNR and FQNEAQ (reference sequence). The CDR3 spans 17 residues. CDR3 in DNA: TGTGCCAGCAGCTTAGCTACGACGGGGGCCGACACCGGGGAGCTGTTTTTT. Amino acids: CASSLATTGADTGELFF. The full variable domain, rest sourced from reference TRBV7-9 and TRBJ2-2, is DTGVSQNPRHKITKRGQNVTFRCDPISEHNRLYWYRQTLGQGPEFLTYFQNEAQLEKSRLLSDRFSAERPKGSFSTLEIQRTEQGDSAMYLCASSLATTGADTGELFFGEGSRLTVL.

The rearrangement links TRBV15 to TRBJ2-3, with unresolved D. The CDR3 consists of 12 residues. Germline values: CDR1 LNHNV, CDR2 YYDKDF (reference sequence). Trimming took off 5 bases at V and 2 bases at J, with 5 bases between the two ends. The CDR3 region is CATSSDTDTQYF. The CDR3 DNA sequence: TGTGCCACCAGCTCAGACACAGATACGCAGTATTTT.